Following are 5 T cell receptor beta chains from one sample sequenced in a study of cytomegalovirus exposure and HLA in healthy donors. The repertoire was sequenced with immunoSEQ multiplex PCR; TCRdb's copy has only in-frame clones and lacks some. The sample includes over 85,000 clones, 89% of them seen just once. The sequenced sample consisted of PBMCs. These receptors came from a woman aged 18-30 years in good health and CMV-seronegative.

This rearrangement joins TRBV9 to TRBJ1-2; D not resolved. Germline V lookup: CDR1 SGDLS, CDR2 YYNGEE. V was cut by 3 bases and J by 8 bases, with 17 bases left in between. The CDR3 is 14 residues long. CDR3 in amino acids: CASSASPTTSGYTF. In DNA form, the CDR3 reads TGTGCCAGCAGCGCCTCCCCGACTACCTCCGGCTACACCTTC.

The rearrangement uses TRBV6-1 and TRBJ1-1, with D maybe TRBD1 (6 bases). The length of the CDR3 is 13 residues. The V end lost 6 bases, the J end lost 1 base, and 9 bases lay between the germline ends. The V gene's germline CDR1 is MNHNS and CDR2 SASEGT. CDR3 in DNA: TGTGCCAGCAGGACAGGTACGAACACTGAAGCTTTCTTT. Translating it yields CASRTGTNTEAFF.

V is TRBV30 and J is TRBJ2-1, with a tentative D call TRBD2 (5 bases). The germline gives CDR1 GTSNPN, CDR2 SVGIG (reference sequence). The ends were cut back, 3 bases at V and 2 bases at J, with 11 bases in the middle. The CDR3 length is 14 residues. This chain's CDR3 is CAWRGRSAYNEQFF. For the CDR3, the DNA is TGTGCCTGGAGAGGGAGAAGTGCCTACAATGAGCAGTTCTTC.

This clone was detected a few times. The gene calls are TRBV5-1 and TRBJ2-7; 11 nucleotides align to TRBD2. The CDR3 spans 16 residues. V gave up 3 bases and J gave up 6 bases; unmatched junction bases: 11. Per the germline V gene, CDR1 is SGHRS and CDR2 is YFSETQ. CDR3 amino acids: CASSSNSGGAGIEQYF. The CDR3 region has the DNA TGCGCCAGCAGCTCAAATAGCGGGGGGGCCGGGATCGAGCAGTACTTC.

The chain recombines TRBV6-1 with TRBJ1-5, with 7 bases fitting TRBD1. This CDR3 is 15 amino acids long. Trimming removed 8 bases from V and 2 bases from J; junction bases left unmatched: 9. From germline, CDR1 is MNHNS and CDR2 SASEGT. As DNA, the CDR3 is TGTGCCAGCCGAGTAGGGGGCTGGGGCAATCAGCCCCAGCATTTT. It translates to CASRVGGWGNQPQHF.